These T cell receptor beta chains were read from a single sample in a study of T-cell memory formation after mild COVID-19. Using its own MiXCR run on the 5' RACE reads, TCRdb lists one record per CDR3 protein. This sample carries 130,000 to 150,000 distinct CDR3 sequences, approximately 5.7% of them seen once, and the ten largest clones take approximately 2%. Sequencing input: PBMCs or a T cell subset sorted from them (not recorded which). Receptors originate from an adult woman who had mild COVID-19 (a few samples of this study predate the infection). Cell type and time point are not known. The CDR3 runs from the conserved cysteine through the conserved F or W. The order of the fields is J gene, V gene, clone size, D gene, CDR3 protein, CDR3 DNA. D genes are given only for firm matches. Size is stated for part of the rows, as once, few or many counts, or as a class when the clone is expanded.

j_gene: TRBJ2-3
v_gene: TRBV12-3/TRBV12-4
abundance: many
d_gene: -
CDR3aa: CASSPKEGMTDTQYF
CDR3nt: TGTGCCAGCAGTCCCAAGGAGGGTATGACAGATACGCAGTATTTT

j_gene: TRBJ1-4
v_gene: TRBV20-1
abundance: few
d_gene: -
CDR3aa: CSARKVGIRREKLFF
CDR3nt: TGCAGTGCTAGAAAGGTTGGGATCCGACGGGAAAAACTGTTTTTT

j_gene: TRBJ2-7
v_gene: TRBV7-2
abundance: many
d_gene: TRBD2
CDR3aa: CASSSLAGGPREQYF
CDR3nt: TGTGCCAGCAGCTCCTTAGCGGGAGGGCCGCGTGAGCAGTACTTC

j_gene: TRBJ1-5
v_gene: TRBV7-8
abundance: few
d_gene: -
CDR3aa: CASSLVGTSTNQPQHF
CDR3nt: TGTGCCAGCAGCTTAGTCGGGACATCAACTAATCAGCCCCAGCATTTT

j_gene: TRBJ2-1
v_gene: TRBV5-1
abundance: many
d_gene: -
CDR3aa: CASSLAGLAYEQFF
CDR3nt: TGCGCCAGCAGCTTGGCGGGGCTAGCATACGAGCAGTTCTTC

j_gene: TRBJ2-1
v_gene: TRBV18
abundance: few
d_gene: TRBD2
CDR3aa: CASSPRPSGGIYNEQFF
CDR3nt: TGTGCCAGCTCACCAAGGCCTAGCGGGGGGATATACAATGAGCAGTTCTTC

j_gene: TRBJ2-5
v_gene: TRBV7-2
abundance: few
d_gene: -
CDR3aa: CASSPEGTQYF
CDR3nt: TGTGCCAGCAGTCCCGAAGGGACCCAGTACTTC

j_gene: TRBJ2-1
v_gene: TRBV5-1
abundance: many
d_gene: -
CDR3aa: CASSLDAARGTNEQFF
CDR3nt: TGCGCCAGCAGCTTGGATGCAGCTAGGGGAACCAATGAGCAGTTCTTC

j_gene: TRBJ2-7
v_gene: TRBV5-1
abundance: many
d_gene: TRBD1
CDR3aa: CASSPGQSLSYEQYF
CDR3nt: TGCGCCAGCAGCCCGGGACAGTCCCTCTCCTACGAGCAGTACTTC

j_gene: TRBJ1-1
v_gene: TRBV30
abundance: -
d_gene: TRBD1
CDR3aa: CACQGASSTEAFF
CDR3nt: TGTGCCTGTCAGGGGGCAAGTTCCACTGAAGCTTTCTTT

j_gene: TRBJ2-3
v_gene: TRBV24-1
abundance: few
d_gene: TRBD1
CDR3aa: CATSEPRGRYDADTQYF
CDR3nt: TGTGCCACCAGTGAACCGAGGGGGCGCTACGACGCAGATACGCAGTATTTT

j_gene: TRBJ2-2
v_gene: TRBV18
abundance: many
d_gene: -
CDR3aa: CASSTSTGELFF
CDR3nt: TGTGCCAGCTCAACTTCCACCGGGGAGCTGTTTTTT

j_gene: TRBJ2-7
v_gene: TRBV3-1
abundance: many
d_gene: -
CDR3aa: CASSTRGGSEQYF
CDR3nt: TGTGCCAGCAGCACCCGAGGAGGTAGCGAGCAGTACTTC

j_gene: TRBJ2-7
v_gene: TRBV5-1
abundance: many
d_gene: -
CDR3aa: CASSIGGGSSYEQYF
CDR3nt: TGCGCCAGCAGCATTGGCGGGGGCTCTTCCTACGAGCAGTACTTC

j_gene: TRBJ1-2
v_gene: TRBV7-9
abundance: -
d_gene: -
CDR3aa: CASSLGAVYGYTF
CDR3nt: TGTGCCAGCAGCCTAGGGGCAGTCTATGGCTACACCTTC

j_gene: TRBJ1-3
v_gene: TRBV12-3/TRBV12-4
abundance: -
d_gene: TRBD1
CDR3aa: CASSFPGGGYGNTIYF
CDR3nt: TGTGCCAGCAGTTTTCCAGGGGGCGGCTATGGAAACACCATATATTTT

j_gene: TRBJ2-1
v_gene: TRBV5-1
abundance: many
d_gene: -
CDR3aa: CASKLPGQPYNEQFF
CDR3nt: TGCGCCAGTAAGCTCCCCGGACAGCCATACAATGAGCAGTTCTTC

j_gene: TRBJ2-1
v_gene: TRBV12-3/TRBV12-4
abundance: many
d_gene: -
CDR3aa: CASSPGHKQFF
CDR3nt: TGTGCCAGCAGTCCGGGACACAAGCAGTTCTTC

j_gene: TRBJ1-3
v_gene: TRBV9
abundance: many
d_gene: -
CDR3aa: CASDLGTSSGNTIYF
CDR3nt: TGTGCCAGCGACCTTGGGACCAGCTCTGGAAACACCATATATTTT

j_gene: TRBJ2-7
v_gene: TRBV7-2
abundance: -
d_gene: -
CDR3aa: CASVRRGRAYEQYF
CDR3nt: TGTGCCAGCGTCAGAAGGGGTAGGGCCTACGAGCAGTACTTC

j_gene: TRBJ2-3
v_gene: TRBV7-2
abundance: many
d_gene: TRBD2
CDR3aa: CASSLIGGTSGRAATDTQYF
CDR3nt: TGTGCCAGCAGCCTAATCGGCGGGACTAGCGGGAGGGCCGCCACAGATACGCAGTATTTT

j_gene: TRBJ2-7
v_gene: TRBV4-3
abundance: -
d_gene: TRBD2
CDR3aa: CASSQDVLAGYYEQYF
CDR3nt: TGCGCCAGCAGCCAAGACGTACTAGCGGGTTACTACGAGCAGTACTTC

j_gene: TRBJ1-6
v_gene: TRBV20-1
abundance: -
d_gene: -
CDR3aa: CSAPRGAGNSPLHF
CDR3nt: TGCAGTGCCCCCCGGGGCGCCGGGAATTCACCCCTCCACTTT

j_gene: TRBJ2-3
v_gene: TRBV6-2/TRBV6-3
abundance: -
d_gene: TRBD2
CDR3aa: CASSQTIGLADTDTQYF
CDR3nt: TGTGCCAGCAGCCAAACGATCGGACTAGCTGACACAGATACGCAGTATTTT

j_gene: TRBJ2-1
v_gene: TRBV10-3
abundance: few
d_gene: TRBD2
CDR3aa: CAISDRTSGGEQFF
CDR3nt: TGTGCCATCAGTGACCGGACTAGCGGGGGTGAGCAGTTCTTC

j_gene: TRBJ2-3
v_gene: TRBV12-3/TRBV12-4
abundance: -
d_gene: -
CDR3aa: CASSFYDGTDTQYF
CDR3nt: TGTGCCAGCAGTTTTTACGACGGTACAGATACGCAGTATTTT

j_gene: TRBJ2-4
v_gene: TRBV15
abundance: once
d_gene: -
CDR3aa: CATSRDKLGHPGDIQYF
CDR3nt: TGTGCCACCAGCAGAGATAAGTTGGGACACCCGGGGGACATTCAGTACTTC

j_gene: TRBJ2-5
v_gene: TRBV6-6
abundance: many
d_gene: -
CDR3aa: CASSYRLQETQYF
CDR3nt: TGTGCCAGCAGTTACAGGCTGCAAGAGACCCAGTACTTC

j_gene: TRBJ2-1
v_gene: TRBV5-1
abundance: few
d_gene: -
CDR3aa: CASQGAAGFASYNEQFF
CDR3nt: TGCGCCAGCCAGGGCGCCGCGGGGTTTGCCTCCTACAATGAGCAGTTCTTC

j_gene: TRBJ1-1
v_gene: TRBV29-1
abundance: -
d_gene: -
CDR3aa: CSVDSGGTEAFF
CDR3nt: TGCAGCGTTGATTCGGGGGGCACTGAAGCTTTCTTT

j_gene: TRBJ1-1
v_gene: TRBV4-1
abundance: few
d_gene: -
CDR3aa: CASSLQDGGRFEAFF
CDR3nt: TGCGCCAGCAGCCTACAAGATGGAGGCAGGTTCGAAGCTTTCTTT

j_gene: TRBJ1-4
v_gene: TRBV5-4
abundance: -
d_gene: -
CDR3aa: CASSTGDRHSSNEKLFF
CDR3nt: TGTGCCAGCAGCACTGGGGATCGCCACTCATCTAATGAAAAACTGTTTTTT

j_gene: TRBJ1-3
v_gene: TRBV20-1
abundance: many
d_gene: -
CDR3aa: CSARDPLISGNTIYF
CDR3nt: TGCAGTGCTAGAGATCCGTTGATCTCTGGAAACACCATATATTTT

j_gene: TRBJ2-5
v_gene: TRBV2
abundance: few
d_gene: TRBD2
CDR3aa: CASKRTVALAETQYF
CDR3nt: TGTGCCAGCAAGCGCACGGTGGCACTAGCGGAGACCCAGTACTTC

j_gene: TRBJ2-6
v_gene: TRBV24-1
abundance: many
d_gene: -
CDR3aa: CATEGQSSSGANVLTF
CDR3nt: TGTGCCACGGAGGGACAGTCGAGCTCTGGGGCCAACGTCCTGACTTTC

j_gene: TRBJ2-1
v_gene: TRBV5-4
abundance: few
d_gene: -
CDR3aa: CASSSPRGNEQFF
CDR3nt: TGTGCCAGCAGCTCGCCCCGGGGCAATGAGCAGTTCTTC

j_gene: TRBJ2-5
v_gene: TRBV12-3/TRBV12-4
abundance: -
d_gene: TRBD2
CDR3aa: CASSGLAGGPQETQYF
CDR3nt: TGTGCCAGCAGTGGACTAGCGGGAGGGCCACAAGAGACCCAGTACTTC

j_gene: TRBJ2-1
v_gene: TRBV6-2/TRBV6-3
abundance: -
d_gene: TRBD2
CDR3aa: CASSYGTSDRLSSYNEQFF
CDR3nt: TGTGCCAGCAGCTACGGGACTAGCGACCGGCTGAGCTCCTACAATGAGCAGTTCTTC

j_gene: TRBJ2-7
v_gene: TRBV5-1
abundance: few
d_gene: TRBD1
CDR3aa: CASSPAGTAAYEQYF
CDR3nt: TGCGCCAGCAGCCCTGCCGGGACAGCCGCCTACGAGCAGTACTTC